What follows are 6 T cell receptor beta chains derived from one specimen sequenced in a study of shared clonotypes between healthy human individuals. Method: immunoSEQ multiplex PCR; TCRdb's copy keeps in-frame clones and lacks some. The data contain 2.3 million or so clones, more than 85% of them seen just once; the ten biggest clones take up 0.35% to 0.45%. The sample consisted of naive CD4+ T cells from PBMCs. Subset indicated: CD45RA+ positively selected. The receptors stem from a man aged 18 to 30 in good health. Some clones in this sample may be carry-over from other donors' samples.

The chain is built from TRBV6-6 and TRBJ2-4; 7 nucleotides line up with TRBD1. The CDR3 extends over 16 amino acids. Germline CDR1 reads MNHNY; CDR2 reads SVGAGI (reference sequence). V lost 6 bases, J lost 6 bases, and 14 bases stayed unmatched. As DNA, the CDR3 is TGTGCCAGCAGGAGAGGTCAGGGGGTTTATGGAAACATTCAGTACTTC. Translated, it gives CASRRGQGVYGNIQYF.

The chain uses TRBV27 and TRBJ2-5; 9 bases match TRBD1. J gave up 7 bases and V 2 bases, and 17 bases lay outside the gene matches. This CDR3 contains 18 residues. The germline gives CDR1 MNHEY, CDR2 SMNVEV (reference sequence). CDR3 amino acids: CASSLDIPGQGVLGTQYF. The CDR3 DNA reads as TGTGCCAGCAGTTTAGATATCCCGGGACAGGGCGTTTTGGGGACCCAGTACTTC.

The gene calls are TRBV7-2 and TRBJ2-1, with D unresolved. Trimming pared 5 bases from V and 4 bases from J, leaving 15 bases between. The CDR3 totals 15 residues. Per the germline V gene, CDR1 is SGHTA and CDR2 is FQGNSA. CDR3 bases: TGTGCCAGCAGCCCCCAGCCGGGCCCTTACAATGAGCAGTTCTTC. Translation gives CASSPQPGPYNEQFF. The variable domain in full, with the rest retrieved from reference TRBV7-2 and TRBJ2-1, is GAGVSQSPSNKVTEKGKDVELRCDPISGHTALYWYRQSLGQGLEFLIYFQGNSAPDKSGLPSDRFSAERTGGSVSTLTIQRTQQEDSAVYLCASSPQPGPYNEQFFGPGTRLTVL.

This chain links TRBV29-1 with TRBJ2-1; no clear D gene. CDR3 length: 11 amino acids. Germline V gene lookup returns CDR1 SQVTM and CDR2 ANQGSEA. Trimming took 3 bases from V and 12 from J, leaving 12 bases between them. CDR3 amino acids: CSVDGVDGQFF. The CDR3 coding sequence is TGCAGCGTTGATGGGGTGGACGGGCAGTTCTTC.

The chain recombines TRBV5-4 with TRBJ2-6; TRBD2 agrees at 12 bases. Trimming took 7 bases from V and 0 from J; bases not matched to a gene: 5. Germline CDR1 and CDR2: SGHNT and YYREEE (reference sequence). CDR3 size: 17 residues. CDR3 DNA: TGTGCCAGCGGACTAGCGGGACCCCGCTCTGGGGCCAACGTCCTGACTTTC. This sequence encodes CASGLAGPRSGANVLTF.

This rearrangement joins TRBV2 to TRBJ1-4; tentative D call: TRBD1 (5 bases). Between the trimmed V and J ends, which lost 6 bases and 14 bases, there was a span of 16 bases. The germline CDR1 and CDR2 sequences are SNHLY and FYNNEI. The CDR3 has 12 amino acids. CDR3 nucleotides: TGTGCCAGCAGCGTTGCTCGACAGTACCTGTTTTTT. This gives the protein CASSVARQYLFF.